Detailed here is one TCR beta chain. Its antigen is as yet unknown. The sample is drawn from a study of cytomegalovirus exposure and HLA in healthy donors. On the study more broadly: As released early, the data held about 85 million unique TCRs from HLA-typed donors. Findings of the study overall: It has been reported that TCR beta sequences accurately predicted the HLA-A and HLA-B alleles of most subjects.

V shed 4 bases and J 2 bases; nucleotides not matched to a gene: 9. The germline CDR1 and CDR2 sequences are MGHRA and YSYEKL. The CDR3 covers 17 residues. Use of 60 Vbeta and 13 Jbeta primers characterized the PCR. The repertoire was sequenced with immunoSEQ multiplex PCR; TCRdb's copy has only in-frame clones and lacks some. Of some 98,000 clones in the sample, 76% were seen once. J is TRBJ2-3 and V is TRBV4-1; 10 bases agree with TRBD2. This receptor was taken from a man in his forties or fifties in good health and CMV-seronegative. Specimen: PBMCs. CDR3 sequence (DNA): TGCGCCAGCAGCCCAGACCCGGGACTAGCGTACACAGATACGCAGTATTTT. Translated, it gives CASSPDPGLAYTDTQYF.